The source of this T cell receptor beta chain is a study of blood T cell repertoires in COVID-19. Study summary: The study drew acute and convalescent COVID-19 samples from the United States, Italy and Spain.

TCRdb's copy holds only in-frame clones and misses some; the assay was immunoSEQ multiplex PCR. This table has 150,000 to 200,000 clones, approximately 90% appearing once. CDR1 and CDR2 from the germline V gene are SQVTM and ANQGSEA. The V end was cut by 6 bases, the J end by 5 bases, with 7 bases between. The CDR3 extends over 10 amino acids. The sequencing sample was made of peripheral blood. V and J are TRBV29-1 and TRBJ2-5; maybe TRBD2 (5 bases). The source is a woman younger than 35 who had recovered from COVID-19. The CDR3 sequence is CSVSGETQYF. The DNA for the CDR3 is TGCAGCGTGAGCGGCGAGACCCAGTACTTC.